This entry describes one T cell receptor (beta chain). The data are from a study of blood T cell repertoires in COVID-19. Profiling relied on immunoSEQ multiplex PCR, and the TCRdb table lists in-frame clones only, not all of them. The table lists approximately 100,000 clones, around 84% of them singletons. V dropped 2 bases and J dropped 5 bases, with 9 bases sitting between them. Germline values: CDR1 SEHNR, CDR2 FQNEAQ (reference sequence). The CDR3 length is 14 residues. The sequencing input was peripheral blood. The receptor's source is a human donor in a cohort sampled during active COVID-19. The chain joins TRBV7-9 to TRBJ2-2, with D perhaps matching TRBD1 (6 bases). This CDR3 reads CASSLITGTGELFF. CDR3 DNA sequence: TGTGCCAGCAGCTTAATTACAGGGACCGGGGAGCTGTTTTTT.